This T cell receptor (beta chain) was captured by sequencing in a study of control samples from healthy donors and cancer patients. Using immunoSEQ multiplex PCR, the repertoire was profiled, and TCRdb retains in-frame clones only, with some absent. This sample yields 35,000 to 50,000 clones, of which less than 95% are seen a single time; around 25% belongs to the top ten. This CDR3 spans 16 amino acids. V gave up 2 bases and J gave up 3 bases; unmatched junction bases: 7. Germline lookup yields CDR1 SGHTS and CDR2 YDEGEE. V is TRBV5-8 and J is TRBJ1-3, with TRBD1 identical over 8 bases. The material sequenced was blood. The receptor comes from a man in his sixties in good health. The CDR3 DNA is TGTGCCAGCAGCTTAAGAGCAGGGGGCGTTGGAAACACCATATATTTT. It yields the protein CASSLRAGGVGNTIYF.